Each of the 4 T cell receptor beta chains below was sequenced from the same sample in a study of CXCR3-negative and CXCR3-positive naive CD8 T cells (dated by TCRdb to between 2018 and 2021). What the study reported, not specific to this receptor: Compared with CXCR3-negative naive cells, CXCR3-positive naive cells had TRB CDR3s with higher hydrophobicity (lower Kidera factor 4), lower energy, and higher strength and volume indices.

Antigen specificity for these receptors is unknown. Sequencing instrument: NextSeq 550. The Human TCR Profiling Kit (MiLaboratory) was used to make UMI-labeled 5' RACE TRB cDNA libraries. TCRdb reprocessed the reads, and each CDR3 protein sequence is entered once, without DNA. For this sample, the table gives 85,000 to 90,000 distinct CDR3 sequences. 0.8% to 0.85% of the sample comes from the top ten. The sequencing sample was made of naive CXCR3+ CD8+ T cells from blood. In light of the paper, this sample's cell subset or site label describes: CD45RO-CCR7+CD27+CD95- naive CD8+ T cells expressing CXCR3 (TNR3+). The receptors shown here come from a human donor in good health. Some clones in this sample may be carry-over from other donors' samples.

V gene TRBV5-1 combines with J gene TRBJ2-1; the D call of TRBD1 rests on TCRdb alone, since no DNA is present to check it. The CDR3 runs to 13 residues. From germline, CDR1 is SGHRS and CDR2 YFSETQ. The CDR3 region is CASIPDSYNEQFF. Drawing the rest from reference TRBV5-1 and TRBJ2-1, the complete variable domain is KAGVTQTPRYLIKTRGQQVTLSCSPISGHRSVSWYQQTPGQGLQFLFEYFSETQRNKGNFPGRFSGRQFSNSRSEMNVSTLELGDSALYLCASIPDSYNEQFFGPGTRLTVL.

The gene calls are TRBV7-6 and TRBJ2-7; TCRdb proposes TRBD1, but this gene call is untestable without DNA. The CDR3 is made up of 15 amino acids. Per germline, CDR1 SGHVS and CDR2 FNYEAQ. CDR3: CASSLADRGTYEQYF.

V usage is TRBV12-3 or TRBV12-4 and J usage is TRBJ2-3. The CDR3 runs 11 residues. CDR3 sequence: CASGFSQPQYF.

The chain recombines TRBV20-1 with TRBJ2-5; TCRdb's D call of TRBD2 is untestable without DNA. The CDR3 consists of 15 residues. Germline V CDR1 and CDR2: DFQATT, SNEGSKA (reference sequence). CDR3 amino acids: CSASPTTMARETQYF.